This T cell receptor beta chain originates from a study of a mutant IDH1 vaccine in newly diagnosed glioma (dated by TCRdb to the early 2020s). Background for the entire study: Of the approximately 33 patients who were treated, around 60% were male and approximately 40% were female, and the mean age was roughly 40 years. Longitudinal TCRB deep sequencing was performed for about 25 treated patients wherever samples were available for exploratory analyses. Six visits were used for peripheral blood collection: V03 (baseline), V05, V07, V10, V12 and V13. Prior to enrollment, patients had been given standard therapy consisting of radiotherapy alone, temozolomide alone, or radiochemotherapy with temozolomide, with the combination given to most patients. Overall results and qualifications from the work: Vaccine-induced immune responses across multiple MHC alleles were detected in over 85% of patients. The authors noted that analyses of patient blood samples could not be reproduced because of sample limitations. No apparent relationship was observed between pseudoprogression and alterations in the top peripheral T cell clonotypes detected by TCRB sequencing. PBMC samples for TCRB deep sequencing were selected based on availability.

The CDR3 runs 12 amino acids, cysteine and phenylalanine included. Only the CDR3 DNA stays, 36 bases, in frame from base 1. Taken from the germline V gene, the CDR1 and CDR2 loops are MNHEY and SVGAGI. V is trimmed back by 6 bases and J by 4 bases, and the junction contains 2 bases that no gene match accounts for. Comment on this clone: Its antigen has not been determined. No much larger clone is present one base from it, and per-base qualities are unavailable.

The library was prepared using the immunoSEQ multiplex PCR assay. The hsTCRB Kit was used according to the manufacturer's protocol to amplify rearranged TCR beta chain sequences. An Illumina MiSeq was used to sequence the TCRB libraries. The original methods were these. The kit vendor's proprietary platform handled demultiplexing, trimming and gene mapping. As stored in TCRdb, this immuneACCESS dataset retains in-frame rearrangements with V and J assigned. A fraction of the clones does not appear; measured against another copy, unresolved V genes explain less than half of the discrepancy, and the remainder lacks a known reason. From that table come the V and J calls and clone size; the DNA was used to work out D and trimming. The sample table lists about 35,000 clones, over 60% of them with a count of one. 9% to 10% of the sample rests with the top ten. Explained via the paper, the time point label denotes: baseline, week 1 (first vaccination visit). The treatment or condition label on this specimen signifies: pre-vaccination baseline after standard-of-care therapy. Donors had newly diagnosed WHO grade 3 or 4 IDH1-mutant astrocytomas with loss of nuclear ATRX. The samples were drawn from NOA16, a multicentre, single-arm, open-label phase I trial in Germany that tested a mutant IDH1 peptide vaccine in humans for the first time. Blood drawn at visit V03 was used as the baseline sample for immunogenicity testing. Genomic DNA for TCRB sequencing was extracted from EDTA blood using the DNeasy Blood and Tissue Kit.

The rearrangement combines TRBV6-5 with TRBJ2-5; 7 junctional bases match TRBD1. This specimen was peripheral blood mononuclear cells (PBMCs), taken from a glioma patient treated with radiotherapy, temozolomide or both. The TCR was taken from a man aged 50 or older with glioma. Some clones in this sample may be carry-over from other donors' samples. The CDR3 reads CASRRGRETQYF. At the DNA level, the sequence is TGTGCCAGCAGGAGGGGGCGAGAGACCCAGTACTTC.